These T cell receptor beta chains were read from a single sample in a study of blood T cell repertoires in COVID-19. Some clones are missing from TCRdb's copy, which holds only in-frame ones; the method was immunoSEQ multiplex PCR. This sample carries approximately 200,000 clones, about 80% of them seen once, and the ten largest clones take around 7.2%. The sample consisted of peripheral blood. The source of these receptors is a woman aged 45 to 65 with acute or convalescent COVID-19. CDR3s include the opening cysteine and the closing phenylalanine or tryptophan. Each record gives: V gene, J gene, D gene, clone size, CDR3 DNA, CDR3 protein. D genes are given only for firm matches. Clone size is stated in some rows and not others, as once, few, many or a class when expanded.

V gene: TRBV7-2; J gene: TRBJ1-2; D gene: NA; clone size: NA; CDR3 DNA: TGTGCCAGCAGCCCTTCACAGTCCTATGGCTACACCTTC; CDR3 protein: CASSPSQSYGYTF
V gene: TRBV6-5; J gene: TRBJ1-5; D gene: NA; clone size: NA; CDR3 DNA: TGTGCCAGCAGTTACTCAGGGGATTTGAATCAGCCCCAGCATTTT; CDR3 protein: CASSYSGDLNQPQHF
V gene: TRBV27; J gene: TRBJ1-3; D gene: NA; clone size: NA; CDR3 DNA: TGTGCCAGCAGTTTATCGAATGGCGGGGCCACCATATATTTT; CDR3 protein: CASSLSNGGATIYF
V gene: TRBV6-6; J gene: TRBJ1-1; D gene: NA; clone size: few; CDR3 DNA: TGTGCCAGCAGGCCCGGGGTTGCTGGGGACAATGAAGCTTTCTTT; CDR3 protein: CASRPGVAGDNEAFF
V gene: TRBV27; J gene: TRBJ2-7; D gene: TRBD1; clone size: NA; CDR3 DNA: TGTGCCAGCAGTCTCCTCCGGGACAGGGGGACCTACGAGCAGTACTTC; CDR3 protein: CASSLLRDRGTYEQYF
V gene: TRBV19; J gene: TRBJ1-1; D gene: NA; clone size: NA; CDR3 DNA: TGTGCCAGTAGCTGGGGGCTGGACACTGAAGCTTTCTTT; CDR3 protein: CASSWGLDTEAFF
V gene: TRBV2; J gene: TRBJ2-1; D gene: TRBD2; clone size: NA; CDR3 DNA: TGTGCCAGCAGTCCACTAGCGGGAGGACGACATGGTGAGCAGTTCTTC; CDR3 protein: CASSPLAGGRHGEQFF
V gene: TRBV19; J gene: TRBJ2-7; D gene: NA; clone size: NA; CDR3 DNA: TGTGCCAGTAGAGATCAGGGGCGATCCTACGAGCAGTACTTC; CDR3 protein: CASRDQGRSYEQYF
V gene: TRBV6-2/TRBV6-3; J gene: TRBJ2-7; D gene: NA; clone size: NA; CDR3 DNA: TGTGCCAGCAGTTATCGTCGGTACGAGCAGTACTTC; CDR3 protein: CASSYRRYEQYF
V gene: TRBV19; J gene: TRBJ2-3; D gene: TRBD2; clone size: NA; CDR3 DNA: TGTGCCAGTAGCAGCGGGGGGGCCGGAGATACGCAGTATTTT; CDR3 protein: CASSSGGAGDTQYF
V gene: TRBV5-1; J gene: TRBJ2-7; D gene: TRBD2; clone size: NA; CDR3 DNA: TGCGCCAGCAGCATTGGGAGTCTAGCGGAGTCCTACGAGCAGTACTTC; CDR3 protein: CASSIGSLAESYEQYF
V gene: TRBV5-1; J gene: TRBJ1-4; D gene: NA; clone size: NA; CDR3 DNA: TGCGCCAGCAGCTTTGGGGGCGGCCCCCTTAATGAAAAACTGTTTTTT; CDR3 protein: CASSFGGGPLNEKLFF
V gene: TRBV7-2; J gene: TRBJ1-5; D gene: NA; clone size: NA; CDR3 DNA: TGTGCCAGCAGCGAGAGGGCCAGCAATCAGCCCCAGCATTTT; CDR3 protein: CASSERASNQPQHF
V gene: TRBV7-9; J gene: TRBJ2-5; D gene: NA; clone size: NA; CDR3 DNA: TGTGCCGCAGGGTGGGGCGAGACCCAGTACTTC; CDR3 protein: CAAGWGETQYF
V gene: TRBV9; J gene: TRBJ2-2; D gene: TRBD1; clone size: few; CDR3 DNA: TGTGCCAGCAGCGAAACAGGGGACACCGGGGAGCTGTTTTTT; CDR3 protein: CASSETGDTGELFF
V gene: TRBV7-2; J gene: TRBJ1-3; D gene: TRBD1; clone size: NA; CDR3 DNA: TGTGCCAGCAGCTTTGGACAGGGCTCTGGAAACACCATATATTTT; CDR3 protein: CASSFGQGSGNTIYF
V gene: TRBV6-6; J gene: TRBJ1-4; D gene: NA; clone size: NA; CDR3 DNA: TGTGCCAGCAGAGGGGCTCACGGGCTTACTGAAAAACTGTTTTTT; CDR3 protein: CASRGAHGLTEKLFF
V gene: TRBV6-5; J gene: TRBJ1-1; D gene: TRBD1; clone size: NA; CDR3 DNA: TGTGCCAGCAGAACTGGACAGGGCACTGAAGCTTTCTTT; CDR3 protein: CASRTGQGTEAFF
V gene: TRBV6-2/TRBV6-3; J gene: TRBJ1-1; D gene: TRBD1; clone size: NA; CDR3 DNA: TGTGCCAGCAGTAAAACCGGGACAGCGGATGAAGCTTTCTTT; CDR3 protein: CASSKTGTADEAFF
V gene: TRBV10-3; J gene: TRBJ1-2; D gene: TRBD1; clone size: NA; CDR3 DNA: TGTGCCATCAGTGAAGGCGGGACAGGCTATGGCTACACCTTC; CDR3 protein: CAISEGGTGYGYTF
V gene: TRBV5-6; J gene: TRBJ2-1; D gene: NA; clone size: NA; CDR3 DNA: TGTGCCAGCAGCTTCAACACCGCCTACAATGAGCAGTTCTTC; CDR3 protein: CASSFNTAYNEQFF
V gene: TRBV19; J gene: TRBJ2-7; D gene: TRBD1; clone size: NA; CDR3 DNA: TGTGCCAGTAGTAGAACAGGGGAATACGAGCAGTACTTC; CDR3 protein: CASSRTGEYEQYF
V gene: TRBV7-6; J gene: TRBJ1-4; D gene: TRBD1; clone size: NA; CDR3 DNA: TGTGCCAGCAGCTTAGAGAAGGGGGCCGGGGAAAAACTGTTTTTT; CDR3 protein: CASSLEKGAGEKLFF
V gene: TRBV6-6; J gene: TRBJ1-1; D gene: TRBD1; clone size: NA; CDR3 DNA: TGTGCCAGCAGTTTTCCCGGGACAGGGGTGAACACTGAAGCTTTCTTT; CDR3 protein: CASSFPGTGVNTEAFF
V gene: TRBV30; J gene: TRBJ1-1; D gene: NA; clone size: NA; CDR3 DNA: TGTGCCTGGAGTGTACTCCGGGGGGCCGGTACTGAAGCTTTCTTT; CDR3 protein: CAWSVLRGAGTEAFF
V gene: TRBV21-1; J gene: TRBJ2-1; D gene: NA; clone size: NA; CDR3 DNA: TGTGCCAGGGATTATAGGGCTAGCGGGGACTACAATGAGCAGTTCTTC; CDR3 protein: CARDYRASGDYNEQFF